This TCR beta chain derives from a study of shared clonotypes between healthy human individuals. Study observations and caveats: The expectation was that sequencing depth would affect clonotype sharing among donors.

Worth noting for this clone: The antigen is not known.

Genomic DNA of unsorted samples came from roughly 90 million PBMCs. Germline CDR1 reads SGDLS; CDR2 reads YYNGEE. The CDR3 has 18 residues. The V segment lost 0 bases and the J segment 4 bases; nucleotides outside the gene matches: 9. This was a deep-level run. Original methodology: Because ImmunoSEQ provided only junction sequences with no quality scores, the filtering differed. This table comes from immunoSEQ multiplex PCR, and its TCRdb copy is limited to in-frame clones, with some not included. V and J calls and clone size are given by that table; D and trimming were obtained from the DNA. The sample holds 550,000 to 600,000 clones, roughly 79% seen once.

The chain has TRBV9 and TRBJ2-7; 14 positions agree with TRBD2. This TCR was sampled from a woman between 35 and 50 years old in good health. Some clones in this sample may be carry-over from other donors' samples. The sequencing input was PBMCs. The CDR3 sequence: CASSVDNAGTSGRYEQYF. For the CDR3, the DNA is TGTGCCAGCAGCGTAGACAATGCCGGGACTAGCGGGAGATACGAGCAGTACTTC.